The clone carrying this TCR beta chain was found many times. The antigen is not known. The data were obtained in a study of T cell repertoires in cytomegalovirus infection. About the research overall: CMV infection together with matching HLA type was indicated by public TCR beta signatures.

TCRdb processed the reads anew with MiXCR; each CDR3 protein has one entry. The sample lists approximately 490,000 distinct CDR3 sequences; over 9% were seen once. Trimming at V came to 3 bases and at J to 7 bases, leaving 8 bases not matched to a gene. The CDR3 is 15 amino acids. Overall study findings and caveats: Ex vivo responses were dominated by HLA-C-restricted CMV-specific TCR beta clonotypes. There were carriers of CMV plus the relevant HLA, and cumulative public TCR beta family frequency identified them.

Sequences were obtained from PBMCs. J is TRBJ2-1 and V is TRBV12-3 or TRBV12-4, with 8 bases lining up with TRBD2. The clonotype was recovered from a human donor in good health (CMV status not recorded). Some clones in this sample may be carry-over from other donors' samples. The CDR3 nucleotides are TGTGCCAGCAGTTTGGCGAGCGGGGGATTTAATGAGCAGTTCTTC. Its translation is CASSLASGGFNEQFF.